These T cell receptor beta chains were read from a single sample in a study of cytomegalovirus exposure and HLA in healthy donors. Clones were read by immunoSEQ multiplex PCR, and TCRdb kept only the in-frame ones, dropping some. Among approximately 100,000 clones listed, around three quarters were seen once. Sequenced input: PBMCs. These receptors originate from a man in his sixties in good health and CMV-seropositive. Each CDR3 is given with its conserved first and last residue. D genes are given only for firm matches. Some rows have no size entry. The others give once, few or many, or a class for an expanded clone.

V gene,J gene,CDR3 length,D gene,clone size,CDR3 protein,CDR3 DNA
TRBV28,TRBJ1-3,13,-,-,CASKEDRRNTIYF,TGTGCCAGCAAAGAGGACAGAAGAAACACCATATATTTT
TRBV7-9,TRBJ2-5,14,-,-,CASSLGQARETQYF,TGTGCCAGCAGCTTAGGACAGGCGCGAGAGACCCAGTACTTC
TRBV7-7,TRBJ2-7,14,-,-,CASSREGAAHEQYF,TGTGCTAGCAGTCGGGAGGGGGCGGCTCACGAGCAGTACTTC
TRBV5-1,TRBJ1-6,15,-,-,CASSLGQKVNSPLHF,TGCGCCAGCAGCTTGGGTCAGAAAGTAAACTCACCCCTCCACTTT
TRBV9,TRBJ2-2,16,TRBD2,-,CASSVGGGTNTGELFF,TGTGCCAGCAGCGTAGGCGGGGGGACGAACACCGGGGAGCTGTTTTTT
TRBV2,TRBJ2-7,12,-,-,CASRGGTDEQYF,TGTGCCAGCAGAGGGGGAACCGACGAGCAGTACTTC
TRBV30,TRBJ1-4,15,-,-,CAWGSLGLTNEKLFF,TGTGCCTGGGGCTCCCTCGGACTGACCAACGAAAAACTGTTTTTT
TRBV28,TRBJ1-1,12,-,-,CASSLFRGEAFF,TGTGCCAGCAGTTTATTCAGGGGTGAAGCTTTCTTT
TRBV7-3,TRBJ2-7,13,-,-,CASSPGPSEEQYF,TGTGCCAGCAGCCCCGGTCCCTCTGAGGAGCAGTACTTC
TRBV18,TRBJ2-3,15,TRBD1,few,CASSPGQGEYDTQYF,TGTGCCAGCTCACCCGGACAGGGGGAATATGATACGCAGTATTTT
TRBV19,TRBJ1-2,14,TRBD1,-,CACGRGSGGVGYTF,TGTGCCTGTGGAAGGGGTTCAGGGGGCGTAGGCTACACCTTC
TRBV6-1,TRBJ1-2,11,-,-,CASSYHYGYTF,TGTGCCAGCAGTTATCACTATGGCTACACCTTC
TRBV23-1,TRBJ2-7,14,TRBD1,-,CASSPTTGGYEQYF,TGCGCCAGCAGTCCCACGACAGGGGGCTACGAGCAGTACTTC
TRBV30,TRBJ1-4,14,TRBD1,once,CAWSVGQGGEKLFF,TGTGCCTGGAGTGTGGGACAGGGTGGTGAAAAACTGTTTTTT
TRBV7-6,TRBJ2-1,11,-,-,CASVGGAKQFF,TGTGCCAGCGTTGGCGGGGCCAAGCAGTTCTTC
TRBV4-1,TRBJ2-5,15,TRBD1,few,CASSQPDRAKETQYF,TGCGCCAGCAGCCAACCCGACAGGGCCAAAGAGACCCAGTACTTC
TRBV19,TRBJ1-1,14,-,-,CASSIVRGNTEAFF,TGTGCCAGTAGTATAGTTCGGGGGAACACTGAAGCTTTCTTT